A selection of T cell receptor beta chains follows, all from one sample in a study of PD-L1 blockade in urothelial cancer. Data came from immunoSEQ multiplex PCR; TCRdb stores just in-frame clones and leaves some out. The data contain about 120,000 clones, around 89% of them singletons. The material was PBMCs, obtained around atezolizumab (anti-PD-L1) treatment. These receptors all come from a man in his sixties with urothelial cancer. Both conserved end residues are part of each CDR3. A D gene is named only where the DNA matches it firmly. Clone size is shown for a subset of rows, as once, few, many or a class of expanded clone.

V,D,size,J,CDR3,DNA
TRBV7-9,NA,once,TRBJ2-5,CASSFDVAAGETQYF,TGTGCCAGCAGCTTCGATGTAGCGGCGGGGGAGACCCAGTACTTC
TRBV5-6,TRBD1,NA,TRBJ1-1,CASSSDRAPEAFF,TGTGCCAGCAGTTCCGACAGGGCCCCTGAAGCTTTCTTT
TRBV2,NA,once,TRBJ1-1,CASSAEGNTEAFF,TGTGCCAGCAGTGCCGAGGGGAACACTGAAGCTTTCTTT
TRBV21-1,NA,NA,TRBJ1-3,CATDQGISGNTIYF,TGTGCCACAGATCAGGGAATCTCTGGAAACACCATATATTTT
TRBV7-9,NA,few,TRBJ1-5,CASSFGSQPQHF,TGTGCCAGCAGCTTCGGGTCTCAGCCCCAGCATTTT
TRBV5-1,TRBD2,NA,TRBJ2-1,CASSQTSASLNEQFF,TGCGCCAGCAGCCAAACTAGCGCCTCGTTAAATGAGCAGTTCTTC
TRBV6-1,TRBD2,few,TRBJ2-3,CASSAGAGGPDTQYF,TGTGCCAGCAGTGCGGGAGCGGGGGGGCCTGATACGCAGTATTTT
TRBV18,TRBD2,NA,TRBJ2-3,CASSPRLAGSTDTQYF,TGTGCCAGCTCACCCCGACTAGCGGGGAGCACAGATACGCAGTATTTT
TRBV27,NA,NA,TRBJ2-7,CASSFGSGIVGSYEQYF,TGTGCCAGCAGTTTTGGGTCAGGGATCGTTGGCTCCTACGAGCAGTACTTC
TRBV11-2,TRBD1,NA,TRBJ1-2,CASSQGGQSYGYTF,TGTGCCAGCAGCCAGGGGGGACAGAGCTATGGCTACACCTTC
TRBV11-2,NA,NA,TRBJ1-2,CASSSMTGRRKYTF,TGTGCCAGCAGCTCAATGACTGGCCGTAGGAAGTACACCTTC
TRBV11-3,TRBD2,NA,TRBJ2-1,CASSSLAGGPNEQFF,TGTGCCAGCAGCTCGCTAGCGGGGGGGCCTAATGAGCAGTTCTTC
TRBV2,NA,many,TRBJ2-1,CASSGQGFGNEQFF,TGTGCCAGCAGTGGCCAGGGGTTCGGCAATGAGCAGTTCTTC
TRBV25-1,TRBD1,NA,TRBJ1-5,CASSKTGGDQPQHF,TGTGCCAGCAGCAAGACAGGGGGCGATCAGCCCCAGCATTTT
TRBV28,NA,NA,TRBJ1-1,CASSLSQLNTEAFF,TGTGCCAGCAGTTTATCACAGCTGAACACTGAAGCTTTCTTT
TRBV28,TRBD1,NA,TRBJ1-6,CASSPGTAISPLHF,TGTGCCAGCAGTCCAGGGACAGCGATTTCACCCCTCCACTTT
TRBV18,NA,NA,TRBJ2-7,CASSPLALYEQYF,TGTGCCAGCTCACCTCTGGCACTATACGAGCAGTACTTC
TRBV5-1,TRBD1,NA,TRBJ1-4,CASSLGVTGRNFNEKLFF,TGCGCCAGCAGCTTGGGAGTGACAGGGCGTAATTTTAATGAAAAACTGTTTTTT